A single TCR beta chain is shown here with its context. The antigen is undetermined. Primers: 60 Vbeta forward and 13 Jbeta reverse. The data were produced by immunoSEQ multiplex PCR, yet TCRdb's version contains in-frame clones alone and is incomplete. The top ten hold approximately 3% of the sample, which has about 150,000 clones, about 73% seen once. The length of the CDR3 is 11 residues. V lost 1 base, J lost 7 bases, and 4 bases lay in between. Per the germline V gene, CDR1 is MNHEY and CDR2 is SVGAGI. This sample was included in a study of cytomegalovirus exposure and HLA in healthy donors. At the level of the study: Earlier results showed 117 million unique TCR beta sequences derived from approximately 170 million T cells. Study outcomes and limitations: In a later analysis, at a false discovery rate of 0.05, roughly 17,000 TCR beta sequences were associated with HLA alleles. Investigators reported 150 to 200 TCR beta chains as tied to cytomegalovirus.

The V and J genes are TRBV6-5 and TRBJ1-2; D uncertain. This clonotype was sampled from a middle-aged woman in good health and CMV-seronegative. Sample: PBMCs. In DNA form, the CDR3 reads TGTGCCAGCAGTTACTTCGGTGGCTACACCTTC. Translation gives CASSYFGGYTF.